One sample yielded the 30 T cell receptor beta chains listed below, sequenced in a study of blood T cell repertoires in COVID-19. The protocol was immunoSEQ multiplex PCR, while the TCRdb copy is restricted to in-frame clones and leaves out a portion. The repertoire holds some 250,000 clones, with more than 70% as singletons. Sequenced sample: peripheral blood. The receptor source for this set is a man older than 75 with acute or convalescent COVID-19.

The sample holds a few counts of this clone. The V and J genes are TRBV6-5 and TRBJ1-1, with D uncertain. The CDR3 has 12 residues. Germline CDR1 reads MNHEY; CDR2 reads SVGAGI. With 6 bases removed from V and 3 bases from J, the gap between germline ends came to 8 bases. The CDR3 protein is CASRTGDTEAFF. Written as DNA, the CDR3 is TGTGCCAGCAGAACGGGAGACACTGAAGCTTTCTTT.

Concerning this clone: A junction end diverges from the germline sequence, so it may reflect a read error. The chain employs TRBV6-5 and TRBJ2-7, with 9 bases fitting TRBD2. The CDR3 length is 14 residues. CDR1 is MNHEY and CDR2 is SVGAGI in the germline V gene. The CDR3 DNA reads TGTGCCAGCACTTACAGCGGGGGGATCTACGAGCAGTACTTC. This codes for CASTYSGGIYEQYF.

This chain joins TRBV5-6 and TRBJ2-7; the match to TRBD1 covers 7 bases. The V and J ends lost 3 bases and 6 bases, in that order; junction bases with no gene match: 3. The CDR3 is 12 amino acids. CDR1 SGHDT and CDR2 YYEEEE come from the germline V gene. CDR3 sequence (DNA): TGTGCCAGCAGCTGGGACAGTTCCGAGCAGTACTTC. Amino acid sequence: CASSWDSSEQYF. The variable domain in full, completed from reference TRBV5-6 and TRBJ2-7, reads DAGVTQSPTHLIKTRGQQVTLRCSPKSGHDTVSWYQQALGQGPQFIFQYYEEEERQRGNFPDRFSGHQFPNYSSELNVNALLLGDSALYLCASSWDSSEQYFGPGTRLTVT.

The chain carries TRBV6-2 or TRBV6-3 and TRBJ1-2; 7 nucleotides line up with TRBD1. V gave up 5 bases and J gave up 7 bases; unmatched junction bases: 4. This CDR3 has 12 amino acids. Germline V gene data show CDR1 as MNHEY and CDR2 as SVGEGT. This CDR3 is CASSVGTVGYTF. The CDR3 DNA sequence: TGTGCCAGCAGTGTCGGGACAGTTGGCTACACCTTC.

The CDR3 sequence: CASSLWLAGGLAKNIQYF. The CDR3 coding sequence is TGTGCCAGCAGCTTGTGGCTAGCGGGGGGGCTAGCCAAAAACATTCAGTACTTC. This sequence joins TRBV5-6 and TRBJ2-4; TRBD2 aligns across 12 bases. The ends lost 1 base at V and 0 bases at J; junction bases unmatched: 5. The CDR3 has 18 amino acids. Germline V gene data show CDR1 as SGHDT and CDR2 as YYEEEE.

This chain links TRBV25-1 with TRBJ1-1, with 7 bases aligning to TRBD1. The V and J ends lost 4 bases and 5 bases, in that order; junction bases with no gene match: 10. From germline, CDR1 is MGHDK and CDR2 SYGVNS. This CDR3 contains 15 residues. The CDR3 sequence is CASSVPRGVGTEAFF. CDR3 in DNA: TGTGCCAGCAGTGTCCCCAGGGGGGTTGGGACTGAAGCTTTCTTT.

DNA for the CDR3: TGTGCCAGCAGTTCCATCGAGGCAAACTACGAGCAGTACTTC. This gives the protein CASSSIEANYEQYF. This chain connects TRBV28 to TRBJ2-7, with no clear D. V lost 4 bases and J lost 3, with 13 bases in between. The CDR3 sequence is 14 residues long. Germline CDR1 and CDR2: MDHEN and SYDVKM.

The chain joins TRBV19 to TRBJ1-4, with 7 bases fitting TRBD1. The CDR3 sequence is 16 residues long. V lost 7 bases and J lost 4; bases outside the gene matches: 12. Germline V gene data show CDR1 as LNHDA and CDR2 as SQIVND (reference sequence). CDR3 protein: CASTPDRRVGNEKLFF. CDR3 in DNA: TGTGCCAGTACCCCGGACAGGAGGGTTGGTAATGAAAAACTGTTTTTT.

V usage is TRBV3-1 (or the pseudogene TRBV3-2) and J usage is TRBJ2-2, with no clear D. CDR1 is LGHDT, CDR2 YNNKEL, per germline (reference sequence). CDR3 length equals 15 residues. V was clipped by 4 bases and J by 4 bases, with 13 bases between them. The CDR3 DNA sequence: TGTGCCAGCAGCCGAGAGACACTTACCACCGGGGAGCTGTTTTTT. Protein product: CASSRETLTTGELFF.

CDR3 loop: CASSLDRGRDTQYF. The CDR3 DNA is TGTGCCAGCAGCCTGGACAGGGGCCGGGATACGCAGTATTTT. This chain uses TRBV7-2 with TRBJ2-3; 9 positions agree with TRBD1. Germline V gene sequence: CDR1 SGHTA, CDR2 FQGNSA. The V gene end was trimmed by 5 bases and the J gene end by 6 bases; junction bases not matched to a gene: 6. The CDR3 spans 14 residues.

The V call is TRBV9, the J call TRBJ1-4; 7 nucleotides agree with TRBD1. The CDR3 has 16 residues. V lost 2 bases, J lost 0 bases, and 4 bases stayed unmatched. CDR1 and CDR2 from the germline V gene are SGDLS and YYNGEE. This chain's CDR3 is CASSVRGDATNEKLFF. Here the CDR3 DNA reads TGTGCCAGCAGCGTCAGGGGGGATGCAACTAATGAAAAACTGTTTTTT.

Comment on this clone: The sample has other DNA sequences that encode this CDR3 too. The rearrangement links TRBV28 to TRBJ2-1, with D perhaps matching TRBD2 (5 bases). V was pared by 6 bases and J by 4 bases, with 13 bases between. Germline-derived CDR1 and CDR2 are MDHEN and SYDVKM. The CDR3 spans 14 residues. In nucleotides, the CDR3 is TGTGCCAGCAGCCCCCCCGGCGGGTACAATGAGCAGTTCTTC. It yields the protein CASSPPGGYNEQFF. The full variable domain, completed using reference TRBV28 and TRBJ2-1, is DVKVTQSSRYLVKRTGEKVFLECVQDMDHENMFWYRQDPGLGLRLIYFSYDVKMKEKGDIPEGYSVSREKKERFSLILESASTNQTSMYLCASSPPGGYNEQFFGPGTRLTVL.

V is TRBV19 and J is TRBJ1-4; weak D call: TRBD1 (5 bases). CDR1 is LNHDA and CDR2 is SQIVND in the germline V gene (reference sequence). Deletions cut 4 bases from V and 3 bases from J, with 12 bases between. This CDR3 region has 15 residues. The CDR3 here is CASSNHGGPNEKLFF. The CDR3 DNA is TGTGCCAGTAGTAACCACGGGGGACCTAATGAAAAACTGTTTTTT.

J is TRBJ1-5 and V is TRBV7-2, with a possible D match to TRBD1 (5 bases). Germline V CDR1 and CDR2: SGHTA, FQGNSA. Trimming took 4 bases from V and 4 from J, leaving 17 bases between them. There are 16 residues in the CDR3. The CDR3 DNA reads TGTGCCAGCAGCTCACCCGCGGGGGGATTAAATCAGCCCCAGCATTTT. It encodes CASSSPAGGLNQPQHF.

This clone was picked up one time. The chain has TRBV18 and TRBJ1-2; D gene uncertain. Between the trimmed V and J ends, which lost 2 bases and 7 bases, there was a span of 11 bases. The CDR3 extends over 13 amino acids. Germline V lookup: CDR1 KGHSH, CDR2 LQKENI. This CDR3 reads CASSPEAVGGYTF. The DNA of the CDR3 is TGTGCCAGCTCACCAGAGGCGGTCGGTGGCTACACCTTC.

The rearrangement joins TRBV2 to TRBJ2-5, with D unclear. Germline V CDR1 and CDR2: SNHLY, FYNNEI. The CDR3 covers 15 residues. V lost 6 bases to trimming and J lost 5 bases, with 19 bases between them. DNA of the CDR3: TGTGCCAGCAGGATATCAGGCGTTACGACGGAGACCCAGTACTTC. This translates into CASRISGVTTETQYF.

Only one count was recorded for this clone. The CDR3 here is CASSLGALNSPLHF. The CDR3 coding sequence is TGTGCCAGCAGCTTAGGCGCCCTCAATTCACCCCTCCACTTT. The chain carries TRBV7-9 and TRBJ1-6; no clear D gene. The germline V and J ends were trimmed by 1 base and 7 bases, with 8 bases remaining between them. The CDR3 has 14 amino acids. Germline V gene lookup returns CDR1 SEHNR and CDR2 FQNEAQ (reference sequence).

The chain uses TRBV19 and TRBJ2-5; D perhaps matches TRBD1 (5 bases). Trimming took off 4 bases at V and 5 bases at J, with 11 bases between the two ends. CDR1 and CDR2 (germline): LNHDA, SQIVND (reference sequence). There are 13 residues in the CDR3. The CDR3 loop reads CASSNRGWETQYF. The CDR3 DNA follows: TGTGCCAGTAGTAATAGGGGCTGGGAGACCCAGTACTTC.

CDR3 nucleotides: TGCAGCGTTGCACAGGGGATCGATGGCTACACCTTC. Translation gives CSVAQGIDGYTF. The chain combines TRBV29-1 with TRBJ1-2, with 7 bases identical to TRBD1. Germline V gene lookup returns CDR1 SQVTM and CDR2 ANQGSEA. V gave up 4 bases and J gave up 6 bases; unmatched junction bases: 5. This CDR3 is built from 12 residues.

The genes are TRBV18 and TRBJ1-2; 11 bases line up with TRBD1. Trimming at V came to 3 bases and at J to 7 bases, leaving 7 bases not matched to a gene. This CDR3 spans 15 amino acids. CDR1 is KGHSH and CDR2 is LQKENI in the germline V gene. CDR3 sequence reads: CASSPSGQGESGYTF. The CDR3 coding sequence is TGTGCCAGCTCACCTTCGGGACAGGGGGAGAGTGGCTACACCTTC.

J is TRBJ1-5 and V is TRBV27; possibly TRBD1 for D (5 bases). Trimming cost V 10 bases and J 6 bases, with 10 bases left between them. CDR1 is MNHEY and CDR2 is SMNVEV in the germline V gene (reference sequence). The CDR3 length is 11 residues. CDR3 region: CATTGTQPQHF. The CDR3 DNA is TGTGCCACTACAGGTACTCAGCCCCAGCATTTT.

J is TRBJ2-5 and V is TRBV4-2; 9 bases are shared with TRBD2. V shed 3 bases, J shed 4 bases, and the junction held 12 bases outside the gene matches. The CDR3 is made up of 17 amino acids. The germline V gene encodes CDR1 LGHNA and CDR2 YNFKEQ. The CDR3 DNA reads TGTGCCAGCAGCCAGGGCTGGCGGGAGGGGGCTGTAGAGACCCAGTACTTC. Its translation is CASSQGWREGAVETQYF.

The genes are TRBV27 and TRBJ2-3, with a possible D match to TRBD2 (5 bases). CDR1 is MNHEY, CDR2 SMNVEV, per germline (reference sequence). The CDR3 spans 16 residues. V was trimmed by 2 bases and J by 3 bases, leaving 15 bases between them. The CDR3 sequence is CASSLIGGLPTDTQYF. The DNA of the CDR3 is TGTGCCAGCAGTTTAATCGGCGGGTTACCAACAGATACGCAGTATTTT.

V is TRBV28 and J is TRBJ1-5, with D possibly being TRBD1 (5 bases). Germline-derived CDR1 and CDR2 are MDHEN and SYDVKM. The CDR3 runs 16 residues. The germline V and J ends were trimmed by 3 bases and 4 bases, with 16 bases remaining between them. CDR3 sequence: CASSFQQGIGNQPQHF. CDR3 bases: TGTGCCAGCAGTTTCCAGCAGGGAATAGGAAATCAGCCCCAGCATTTT.

This chain joins TRBV9 and TRBJ2-7, with 7 positions matching TRBD2. The CDR3 contains 14 residues. Losses at the gene ends were 0 bases for V and 3 bases for J; bases not matched to a gene: 3. The germline V gene encodes CDR1 SGDLS and CDR2 YYNGEE. CDR3 DNA sequence: TGTGCCAGCAGCGTAGATGCGGGAGTCTACGAGCAGTACTTC. This encodes CASSVDAGVYEQYF.

This clone was observed once. The V gene is TRBV19, the J gene TRBJ2-6; no firm D call. Germline-derived CDR1 and CDR2 are LNHDA and SQIVND (reference sequence). The germline V and J ends were trimmed by 3 bases and 4 bases, with 7 bases remaining between them. The CDR3 length is 14 residues. The CDR3 region is CASSISRGANVLTF. In DNA form, the CDR3 reads TGTGCCAGTAGTATTTCGAGGGGGGCCAACGTCCTGACTTTC. The variable domain in full, completed from reference TRBV19 and TRBJ2-6, reads DGGITQSPKYLFRKEGQNVTLSCEQNLNHDAMYWYRQDPGQGLRLIYYSQIVNDFQKGDIAEGYSVSREKKESFPLTVTSAQKNPTAFYLCASSISRGANVLTFGAGSRLTVL.

The chain has TRBV7-3 and TRBJ2-3, with D perhaps matching TRBD1 (5 bases). V was trimmed by 5 bases and J by 4 bases, leaving 13 bases between them. Germline lookup yields CDR1 SGHTA and CDR2 FQGTGA. CDR3 size: 14 residues. CDR3 nucleotides: TGTGCCAGCAGCCGCGGAGCAGGGTCAGATACGCAGTATTTT. Protein product: CASSRGAGSDTQYF. The full variable domain, with the rest looked up from reference TRBV7-3 and TRBJ2-3, is GAGVSQTPSNKVTEKGKYVELRCDPISGHTALYWYRQSLGQGPEFLIYFQGTGAADDSGLPNDRFFAVRPEGSVSTLKIQRTERGDSAVYLCASSRGAGSDTQYFGPGTRLTVL.

The chain uses TRBV5-1 and TRBJ2-7; possibly TRBD2 for D (6 bases). The CDR3 runs 15 residues. Germline V gene lookup returns CDR1 SGHRS and CDR2 YFSETQ. Trimming stripped 0 bases from V and 0 bases from J, with 10 bases between. CDR3 loop: CASSLGGGGSYEQYF. In DNA, the CDR3 is TGCGCCAGCAGCTTGGGGGGAGGCGGCTCCTACGAGCAGTACTTC.

V is TRBV21-1 and J is TRBJ1-6; TRBD1, the table's D call, was not compared with the DNA. TRBV21-1 is a pseudogene locus. The CDR3 spans 18 residues. The CDR3 is CASSSQKTGKDYNSPLHF. In nucleotides, the CDR3 is TGTGCCAGCAGCTCACAAAAAACAGGGAAAGACTATAATTCACCCCTCCACTTT.

The chain carries TRBV20-1 and TRBJ2-7; a weak D match, TRBD1 (6 bases). The CDR3 has 11 amino acids. The V end was cut by 2 bases, the J end by 7 bases, with 9 bases between. Germline CDR1 and CDR2: DFQATT and SNEGSKA (reference sequence). The CDR3 loop is CSARITGEQYF. The CDR3 DNA sequence: TGCAGTGCTAGAATAACAGGGGAGCAGTACTTC.